Below, one TCR beta chain is given with its context. Its antigen is undetermined. This record comes from a study of cytomegalovirus exposure and HLA in healthy donors. Germline assignment: CDR1 SGHNT and CDR2 YYREEE (reference sequence). The CDR3 runs to 13 residues. The V and J ends lost 4 bases and 5 bases respectively, with 12 bases between them. Healthy bone marrow donors made up the donor group. Points from the study as a whole: Later, TCR association rates were found to vary by HLA locus, highest for DRB1 and lowest for HLA-C. In terms of immune exposure information, only CMV serostatus was available.

Amplification used 60 Vbeta primers and 13 Jbeta primers. The table came from immunoSEQ multiplex PCR; TCRdb's copy has only in-frame clones and leaves some out. This sample carries about 130,000 clones, around 77% of them seen once, and the ten largest clones take roughly 4.2%. The sequence was collected from a male donor in good health and CMV-seropositive. Sequencing used PBMCs. The genes are TRBV5-4 and TRBJ1-2; no firm D call. In DNA, the CDR3 is TGTGCCAGCAGCATACCGGGATCTTATGGCTACACCTTC. Its translation: CASSIPGSYGYTF.